This T cell receptor (beta chain) is drawn from a study of shared clonotypes between healthy human individuals. This clone was counted only a few times. Repertoires were generated with immunoSEQ multiplex PCR, while TCRdb's copy carries only in-frame clones and drops some. The table records about 690,000 clones, roughly 87% of them present only once. V lost 1 base, J lost 2 bases, and 12 bases lay in between. Per germline, CDR1 MGHRA and CDR2 YSYEKL. The CDR3 is made up of 16 amino acids. The sequence was collected from a man between 18 and 35 years old in good health. Some clones in this sample may be carry-over from other donors' samples. The chain is built from TRBV4-1 and TRBJ1-5; D remains unclear. Sequencing used memory CD8+ T cells from PBMCs. This sample's subset: CD45RO+ cells pooled with CCR7-negative TemRA cells. CDR3 sequence reads: CASSQVAGRGNQPQHF. DNA for the CDR3: TGCGCCAGCAGCCAAGTAGCCGGACGGGGCAATCAGCCCCAGCATTTT.